This TCR beta chain was observed in a study (dated by TCRdb to the mid-2010s). For context, the study as a whole: The study examined whether tumor-infiltrating Tregs in breast cancer are drawn from blood Tregs or arise in situ by conversion from other CD4+ T cell subsets. The full study reports these points: Rather than covering whole repertoires, validation in the larger cohort was restricted to a single TCR beta V-J rearrangement. The greatest overlap of tumor-infiltrating Treg TCR alpha and beta sequences was with tumor naive CD4+ T cells, followed next by blood naive CD4+ T cells. The TCR gene usage of tumor memory CD4+ T cells clustered together with blood and lymph node memory CD4+ cells and with lymph node naive CD4+ cells.

The CDR3 covers 13 residues, taking in both the cysteine and the phenylalanine. CDR3 DNA is the only sequence kept; it has 39 bases, read in frame from the first base. Per the germline V gene (reference sequence), DFQATT is the CDR1 and SNEGSKA is the CDR2. The junction shows trimming of 3 bases on V and 4 bases on J, plus 10 bases between the germline ends. Amplification of full-length TCR variable regions was done by 5' RACE PCR using constant-region reverse primers, and this step was followed by semi-nested PCR with Nested Universal Primer A. The ReliaPrep RNA Cell Miniprep System was used to extract total RNA, which was then reverse transcribed into 5'RACE-ready cDNA with the SMARTer RACE 5'/3' Kit. An Illumina MiSeq was used to sequence the full-length TCR alpha and beta libraries, which had been barcoded with multiplex adaptors. From the authors' description of their analysis: For each of nine subset-tissue groups, sequencing data from the five patients were combined, and the groups were compared by unsupervised clustering of TCR gene usage. Repertoire similarity was calculated with the Morisita-Horn index, weighting shared sequences by their contribution to each repertoire. The public reads were quality trimmed at Q25 with fastp and then assembled into clones with MiXCR by TCRdb, keeping productive beta chains. Rows are combined by CDR3 protein, so each entry shows the most common genes and DNA. The V and J calls here are based on TCRdb, not the publication. The sample table lists some 12,000 distinct CDR3 sequences, just over 50% of them with a count of one. The ten largest make up around 12% of the sample.

Cells that were CD4+CD25+CD127-/low were isolated as Tregs. Tregs, naive and memory CD4+ T cells from tumor, blood and ipsilateral draining lymph nodes of five breast cancer patients underwent full-length TCR alpha and beta sequencing. Tumor tissue and lymph nodes obtained by ipsilateral axillary dissection were perfused with PBS, cut into small pieces and digested using collagenase I and hyaluronidase. A purity exceeding 90% was confirmed by FACS for the sorted cell populations. In this sample, this clonotype turned up a few times. Its antigen target is currently unknown. Nothing much larger sits one base from this clone, and base qualities are not available.

The receptor's source is a female donor with breast cancer. The V and J segments used are TRBV20-1 and TRBJ2-1, with no D gene named confidently. Material for sequencing was tumor-infiltrating Tregs sorted from the breast tumor. The nucleotides are TGCAGTGCTAGCGGTCCTGGTTACAATGAGCAGTTCTTC. Translated, this gives CSASGPGYNEQFF.